This T cell receptor (beta chain) was sequenced in a study of early T cells in non-severe SARS-CoV-2 infection (dated by TCRdb to 2020 to 2022). Regarding the research as a whole: TCR sequencing used bulk RNA from unsorted whole blood, so alpha and beta chains could not be paired. What the work shows at the level of the full study, not this receptor alone: VDJdb matching was skewed toward anti-spike CD8 responses, so virus-specific expansions were likely underestimated and private and CD4 specificities were missed.

A case-control design nested within a healthcare worker cohort in London, UK, was used, with weekly nasopharyngeal swab PCR tests and blood sampling performed. Healthcare workers were recruited during the week of the UK lockdown, between 23 and 31 March 2020, and followed weekly for up to roughly 16 weeks. This clonotype was counted ten times or more. Its antigen remains undetermined. No quality values exist for individual bases; no much larger clone is one base distant. Libraries came from 5' RACE. Sequencing used a NextSeq 500. In the TCR library protocol, unique molecular identifiers were attached to individual cDNA molecules to correct for PCR bias and sequencing error. TCR alpha and beta chains were both sequenced, and the abundances of alpha and beta sequences in each sample were closely correlated with each other. Processing in the source paper ran as follows. Decombinator V4 was used to annotate TCR sequences for V gene, J gene and CDR3. Expanded TCRs were defined as changing significantly between any two time points under a Poisson model with p below 0.0001. TCR abundances were normalised to the total number of TCRs sequenced per sample and were expressed as counts per million. MAIT TCRs were defined by TRAV1-2 paired with TRAJ12, TRAJ20 or TRAJ33, and iNKT TCRs by TRAV10 paired with TRAJ18. VDJdb, accessed on 1 November 2021, was searched for TCRs annotated for CMV, EBV and SARS-CoV-2, and TCRs annotated for more than one antigen were excluded. In TCRdb, the public reads were trimmed at Q25 with fastp and aligned with MiXCR, with productive beta chains retained. Rows matching on CDR3 protein sequence are summarized as one entry with the most common DNA and genes. The V and J calls reflect TCRdb's pipeline rather than the authors' work. The sample has more than 50,000 distinct CDR3 sequences on record, around 14% of them singletons. Approximately 9.1% of the sample rests with the top ten.

For CDR1 and CDR2, the germline V gene lists SGHRS and YFSETQ. V is cut back by 0 bases and J by 3 bases, with 3 bases in the junction unmatched. The CDR3 measures 14 amino acids from cysteine to phenylalanine. Of the read, only the CDR3 DNA is kept; its 42 bases are in frame from base 1. The origin of this receptor is an adult who was a healthcare worker with PCR-confirmed SARS-CoV-2 infection or an uninfected control (not recorded which). The sample was whole blood, taken at baseline. The chain uses TRBV5-1 and TRBJ2-7; TRBD1 lines up with 7 middle nucleotides. The encoded CDR3 is CASSLEGGGYEQYF. The nucleotide sequence is TGCGCCAGCAGCTTGGAAGGGGGCGGCTACGAGCAGTACTTC.